These T cell receptor beta chains were read from a single sample in a study of CD8+ T cells in alopecia areata. Generated by immunoSEQ multiplex PCR, the TCRdb table keeps only in-frame clones and is missing some. Counted here are 200,000 to 250,000 clones, roughly 57% occurring once; the ten biggest clones make up over 0.4%. The material was CD4+ T cells sorted from blood, obtained at week 0. All receptors come from a human donor with alopecia areata. CDR3s include the opening cysteine and the closing phenylalanine or tryptophan. The D gene is left open where the match is weak. Not all rows give a size; the values are once, few, many and, for expanded clones, a class.

TRBJ1-1	NA	TRBV27	NA	TGTGCCAGCAGTTTCGCGGGGGGAACTGAAGCTTTCTTT	CASSFAGGTEAFF
TRBJ1-2	few	TRBV30	NA	TGTGCCTGGAGTGTACTTCAGGGTAGTGGCTACACCTTC	CAWSVLQGSGYTF
TRBJ1-5	NA	TRBV11-2	TRBD1	TGTGCCAGCAGCCCCGACAGGGTGAAACAGCCCCAGCATTTT	CASSPDRVKQPQHF
TRBJ1-5	NA	TRBV29-1	TRBD1	TGCAGCGTTACGACTACCGGGACAGGGTCGAATCAGCCCCAGCATTTT	CSVTTTGTGSNQPQHF
TRBJ2-7	NA	TRBV29-1	NA	TGCAGCGTTGAAGGGCCTAGAAGCGAGCAGTACTTC	CSVEGPRSEQYF
TRBJ2-7	NA	TRBV2	NA	TGTGCCAGCAGTGAGAAGTTTCTGAGCTCCTACGAGCAGTACTTC	CASSEKFLSSYEQYF
TRBJ2-5	NA	TRBV30	NA	TGTGCCTGGAGTGTATTCAGAAGATCGGAGACCCAGTACTTC	CAWSVFRRSETQYF
TRBJ1-1	NA	TRBV29-1	NA	TGCAGCGTTGAACTCCAGGGAGGGACTGAAGCTTTCTTT	CSVELQGGTEAFF
TRBJ2-2	NA	TRBV7-8	TRBD1	TGTGCCAGCAGCTCCCACAGGGGATTCACCGGGGAGCTGTTTTTT	CASSSHRGFTGELFF
TRBJ2-5	few	TRBV10-3	TRBD2	TGTGCCATCAGTCCTCTTGGGGTAGCGGGGGGGCGAGAGCAGTACTTC	CAISPLGVAGGREQYF
TRBJ1-2	NA	TRBV9	TRBD1	TGTGCCAGCAGCGTAGAGGCAGGGGGCAATGGCTACACCTTC	CASSVEAGGNGYTF
TRBJ1-2	NA	TRBV20-1	NA	TGCAGTGCCCCGGTATGGGGTGGCTACACCTTC	CSAPVWGGYTF
TRBJ2-5	NA	TRBV14	NA	TGTGCCAGCAGCCGCGCGCTTGGAGGACTGCAAGAGACCCAGTACTTC	CASSRALGGLQETQYF
TRBJ2-6	NA	TRBV6-1	NA	TGTGCCAGCAAGAACGACCTGTGGGGGGCCAACGTCCTGACTTTC	CASKNDLWGANVLTF
TRBJ1-1	NA	TRBV12-5	TRBD1	TGTGCTAGTGGTTCGACGGGACAGAACCCTATGAACACTGAAGCTTTCTTT	CASGSTGQNPMNTEAFF
TRBJ1-6	NA	TRBV5-1	TRBD1	TGCGCCAGCAGCACAGAGGGACAGGGAACCTCACCCCTCCACTTT	CASSTEGQGTSPLHF
TRBJ1-5	NA	TRBV21-1	NA	TGTGCCAGCAGCAAAGGGGACTGCAATCAGCCCCAGCATTTT	CASSKGDCNQPQHF
TRBJ2-5	NA	TRBV5-1	TRBD1	TGCGCCAGCAGCTCGACAGGGGGGCAAGAGACCCAGTACTTC	CASSSTGGQETQYF
TRBJ2-1	NA	TRBV28	TRBD1	TGTGCCAGCAGTTCTCCGGGACAGGCCCCCTACAATGAGCAGTTCTTC	CASSSPGQAPYNEQFF
TRBJ2-3	NA	TRBV11-2	TRBD1	TGTGCCAGCAGCCAGGACAGGGTGAATGTAGATACGCAGTATTTT	CASSQDRVNVDTQYF
TRBJ1-2	NA	TRBV28	NA	TGTGCCAGCAGTTTGACAGGACGCTATGGCTACACCTTC	CASSLTGRYGYTF
TRBJ1-2	NA	TRBV6-1	NA	TGTGCCAGCAGTGAGACTCCCGAACCTAACTATGGCTACACCTTC	CASSETPEPNYGYTF
TRBJ1-1	few	TRBV7-3	NA	TGTGCCAGCAGCTTAAACCCTGAAACCGAAGCTTTCTTT	CASSLNPETEAFF
TRBJ2-3	NA	TRBV18	TRBD1	TGTGCCAGCTCACCCATTTCTCCGGGACAGGGGCGAACAGATACGCAGTATTTT	CASSPISPGQGRTDTQYF
TRBJ1-5	NA	TRBV30	NA	TGTGCCTGGAGTCGACAGGAGAATCAGCCCCAGCATTTT	CAWSRQENQPQHF
TRBJ1-1	NA	TRBV5-1	TRBD1	TGCGCCAGCAAACAGGGGGTGAACACTGAAGCTTTCTTT	CASKQGVNTEAFF
TRBJ2-1	NA	TRBV10-1	NA	TGCGCCAGCAGTGACCCCCCCTACAATGAGCAGTTCTTC	CASSDPPYNEQFF
TRBJ2-7	NA	TRBV11-2	TRBD2	TGTGCCAGCAGCTTAGGGGCGGGAGCGTACTACGAGCAGTACTTC	CASSLGAGAYYEQYF
TRBJ2-3	NA	TRBV27	NA	TGTGCCAGCAGTTTGTCATACATGAGGGATACGCAGTATTTT	CASSLSYMRDTQYF
TRBJ1-2	few	TRBV4-1	NA	TGCGCCAGCAGCCAAGGTCCAGTACAAAACTATGGCTACACCTTC	CASSQGPVQNYGYTF
TRBJ1-1	NA	TRBV11-2	TRBD1	TGTGCCAGCAGCTTCACCGGGACAGGGAACACTGAAGCTTTCTTT	CASSFTGTGNTEAFF
TRBJ2-3	NA	TRBV30	NA	TGTGCCTGGCAAAGGGGATACACAGATACGCAGTATTTT	CAWQRGYTDTQYF
TRBJ1-3	NA	TRBV2	NA	TGTGCCAGCAGTACCGGGACTGCTGGAAACACCATATATTTT	CASSTGTAGNTIYF
TRBJ2-7	NA	TRBV11-1	TRBD1	TGTGCCAGCAGCTTCGGGACAGGACTCTACGAGCAGTACTTC	CASSFGTGLYEQYF
TRBJ1-1	few	TRBV6-5	NA	TGTGCCAGCAGTAGTTGGGAGGACACTGAAGCTTTCTTT	CASSSWEDTEAFF
TRBJ2-5	NA	TRBV20-1	NA	TGCAGTGCTAGATACGGAGAGACCCAGTACTTC	CSARYGETQYF
TRBJ1-2	NA	TRBV7-9	NA	TGTGCCGGTCACTGGGACGGCGGCGCCGGTGGCTACACCTTC	CAGHWDGGAGGYTF
TRBJ1-1	NA	TRBV18	NA	TGTGCCAGCTCACCACTGGGACCGCAGAACACTGAAGCTTTCTTT	CASSPLGPQNTEAFF
TRBJ1-3	NA	TRBV7-2	NA	TGTGCCAGCAGCTCCTACAGCCCTGGAAACACCATATATTTT	CASSSYSPGNTIYF
TRBJ1-2	few	TRBV6-1	NA	TGTGCCAGCAGGGGATCCGGTGGGATAAACTATGGCTACACCTTC	CASRGSGGINYGYTF
TRBJ2-7	NA	TRBV6-5	TRBD2	TGTGCCAGCAGGGGTAGCGGGAGTAGCGACGAGCAGTACTTC	CASRGSGSSDEQYF
TRBJ2-7	NA	TRBV7-3	NA	TGTGCCAGCAGCTTACAGGGGGGCCCCTACGAGCAGTACTTC	CASSLQGGPYEQYF
TRBJ2-6	NA	TRBV5-4	NA	TGTGCCAGCAGCTTGGGAGGGACCGGGGCCAACGTCCTGACTTTC	CASSLGGTGANVLTF
TRBJ1-1	NA	TRBV29-1	TRBD1	TGCAGCGTTGGTGGGCAGGGGGTCGGAGCTTTCTTT	CSVGGQGVGAFF
TRBJ2-5	NA	TRBV11-2	TRBD1	TGTGCCAGCAGCTGGCAGGGGGCGGGGGAGACCCAGTACTTC	CASSWQGAGETQYF